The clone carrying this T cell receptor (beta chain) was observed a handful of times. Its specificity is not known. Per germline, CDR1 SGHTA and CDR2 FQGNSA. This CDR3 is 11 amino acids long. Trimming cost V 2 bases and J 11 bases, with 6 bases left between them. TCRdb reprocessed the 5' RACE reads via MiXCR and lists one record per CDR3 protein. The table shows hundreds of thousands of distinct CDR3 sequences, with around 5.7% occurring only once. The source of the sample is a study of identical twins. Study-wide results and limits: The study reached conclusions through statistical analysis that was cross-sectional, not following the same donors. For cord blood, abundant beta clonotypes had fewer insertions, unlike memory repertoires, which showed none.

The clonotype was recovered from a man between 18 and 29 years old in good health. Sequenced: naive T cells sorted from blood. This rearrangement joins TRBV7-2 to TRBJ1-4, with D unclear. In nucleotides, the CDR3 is TGTGCCAGCAGCTTATTGGGGAAACTGTTTTTT. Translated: CASSLLGKLFF.